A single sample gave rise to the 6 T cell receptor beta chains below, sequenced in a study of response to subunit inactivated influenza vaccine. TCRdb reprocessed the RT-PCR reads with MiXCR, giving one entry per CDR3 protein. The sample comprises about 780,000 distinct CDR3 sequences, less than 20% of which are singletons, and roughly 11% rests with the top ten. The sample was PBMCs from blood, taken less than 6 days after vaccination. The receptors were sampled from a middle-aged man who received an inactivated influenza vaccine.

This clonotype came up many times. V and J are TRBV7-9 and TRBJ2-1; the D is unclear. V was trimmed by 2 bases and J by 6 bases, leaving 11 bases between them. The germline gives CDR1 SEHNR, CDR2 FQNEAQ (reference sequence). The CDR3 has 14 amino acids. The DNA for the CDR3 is TGTGCCAGCAGCTTACTTCAGAATAGCAATGAGCAGTTCTTC. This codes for CASSLLQNSNEQFF.

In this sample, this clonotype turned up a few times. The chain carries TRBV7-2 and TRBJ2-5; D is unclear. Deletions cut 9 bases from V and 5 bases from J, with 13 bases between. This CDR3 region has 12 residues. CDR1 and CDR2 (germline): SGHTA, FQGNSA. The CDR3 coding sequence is TGTGCCAGTGGGCCCCCCTTTGAGACCCAGTACTTC. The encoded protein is CASGPPFETQYF.

CDR3 sequence reads: CASSTGTHNEQFF. The CDR3 coding sequence is TGTGCCAGCAGTACCGGGACCCACAATGAGCAGTTCTTC. The chain carries TRBV12-3 or TRBV12-4 and TRBJ2-1; either TRBD1 or TRBD2 may fit D (5 bases each). This CDR3 contains 13 residues. The V and J ends lost 5 bases and 5 bases respectively, with 10 bases between them.

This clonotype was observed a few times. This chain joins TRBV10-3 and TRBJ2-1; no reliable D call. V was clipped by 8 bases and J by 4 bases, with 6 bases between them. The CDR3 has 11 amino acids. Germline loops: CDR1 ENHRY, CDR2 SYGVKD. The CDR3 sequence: CAIGIYNEQFF. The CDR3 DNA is TGTGCCATCGGAATTTACAATGAGCAGTTCTTC.

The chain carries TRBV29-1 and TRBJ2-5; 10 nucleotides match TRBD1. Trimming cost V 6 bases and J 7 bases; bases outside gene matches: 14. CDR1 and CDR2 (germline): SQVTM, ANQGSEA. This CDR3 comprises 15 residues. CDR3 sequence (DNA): TGCAGCGTGACCGGGACAGGGGCGGTGTGGGGGACCCAGTACTTC. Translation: CSVTGTGAVWGTQYF.

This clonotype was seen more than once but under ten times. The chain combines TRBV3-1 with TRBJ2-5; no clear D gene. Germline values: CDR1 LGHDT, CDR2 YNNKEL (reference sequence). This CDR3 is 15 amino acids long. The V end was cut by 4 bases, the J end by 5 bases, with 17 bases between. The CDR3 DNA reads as TGTGCCAGCAGCCGTTCTCTGACTGGTGGGGAGACCCAGTACTTC. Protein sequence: CASSRSLTGGETQYF.